This TCR beta chain was sequenced in a study of regulatory T cells in long-lasting Graves disease. Overall study results and limits: Persistent Graves' patients showed less TCR diversity than newly diagnosed ones. Preferential use of TRBV28, TRBJ1-2 and TRBJ2-5 was seen in persistent disease.

Arm-PCR with iRepertoire HTBI primers amplified the CDR3 regions for these TCR beta libraries. From the multiplex PCR reads, TCRdb called clonotypes with MiXCR, one entry per CDR3 protein. The table shows a few hundred thousand distinct CDR3 sequences, with 20% occurring only once. The germline gives CDR1 SGHRS, CDR2 YFSETQ. CDR3 length: 15 residues. The ends were cut back, 4 bases at V and 6 bases at J, with 16 bases in the middle. This clonotype was recorded many times. As yet, its antigen is unknown. Time point described: newly diagnosed GD, antithyroid drugs for less than 3 months. Preparation of the TCR library used RNA extracted from PBMCs. American Thyroid Association guidelines served as the basis for diagnosing Graves' disease.

This clonotype originated in a female donor with Graves disease. The source was peripheral blood mononuclear cells (PBMCs), collected at new diagnosis, from a patient treated with antithyroid drugs. The chain uses TRBV5-1 and TRBJ1-4, with no clear D. This CDR3 reads CASSPASETHEKLFF. As DNA, the CDR3 is TGCGCCAGCAGCCCTGCCTCGGAAACCCATGAAAAACTGTTTTTT.